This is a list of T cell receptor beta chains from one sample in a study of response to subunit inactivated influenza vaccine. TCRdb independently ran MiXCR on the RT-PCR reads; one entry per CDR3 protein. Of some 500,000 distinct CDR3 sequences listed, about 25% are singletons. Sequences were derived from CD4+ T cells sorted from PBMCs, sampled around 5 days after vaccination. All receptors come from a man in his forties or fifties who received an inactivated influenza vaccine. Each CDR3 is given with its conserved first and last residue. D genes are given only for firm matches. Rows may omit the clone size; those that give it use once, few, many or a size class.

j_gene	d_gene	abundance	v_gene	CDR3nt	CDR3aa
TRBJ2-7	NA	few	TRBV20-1	TGCAGTGCCACTGACTACGAGCAGTACTTC	CSATDYEQYF
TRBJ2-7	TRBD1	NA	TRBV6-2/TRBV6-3	TGTGCCGCCCGAGGGGGCCCTCCCTACGAGCAGTACTTC	CAARGGPPYEQYF
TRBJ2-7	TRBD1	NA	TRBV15	TGTGCCACCAGCAGAGTCCGGGACAGCTCCTACGAGCAGTACTTC	CATSRVRDSSYEQYF
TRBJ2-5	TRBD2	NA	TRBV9	TGTGCCAGCACTAAAGGGGCGGGGACTAGATATTTTTGGAAGACCCAGTACTTC	CASTKGAGTRYFWKTQYF
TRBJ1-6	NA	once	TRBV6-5	TGTGCCAGCAGTTACGGGAAAGCGGGACTAAGTTCACCCCTCCACTTT	CASSYGKAGLSSPLHF
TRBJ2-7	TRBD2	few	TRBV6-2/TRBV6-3	TGTGCCAGCAGTTCCTACGGGAGGACCAAATACTACGAGCAGTACTTC	CASSSYGRTKYYEQYF
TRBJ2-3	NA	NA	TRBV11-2	TGTGCCAGCAGCTTAAGAGGACAGTTTTCAGATACGCAGTATTTT	CASSLRGQFSDTQYF
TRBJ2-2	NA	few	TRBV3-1	TGTGCCAGCAGCCAAGGGTTAGCGTCCCCCGGGGAGCTGTTTTTT	CASSQGLASPGELFF
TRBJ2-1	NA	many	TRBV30	TGTGCCTGGAGTGCGGGGGGCAAATTGGATGAGCAGTTCTTC	CAWSAGGKLDEQFF
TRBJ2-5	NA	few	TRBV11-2	TGTGCCAGCAGCTTAGTTGACAGGCAAGAGACCCAGTACTTC	CASSLVDRQETQYF
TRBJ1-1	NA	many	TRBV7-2	TGTGCCAGCAGCCCAGGTGTAGGAACGGTCGGTTTCTTT	CASSPGVGTVGFF
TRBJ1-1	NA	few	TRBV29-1	TGCAGCGCGATAGGGGTCCGAGGGGGTCGAACTATGAACACTGAAGCTTTCTTT	CSAIGVRGGRTMNTEAFF
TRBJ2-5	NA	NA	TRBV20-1	TGCAGTGCTAGGGAAAGTCGGAAAACGGAGACCCAGTACTTC	CSARESRKTETQYF
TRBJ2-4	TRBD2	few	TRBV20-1	TGCAGTGCCCCGTCGGGACTAGCGGGAGCTTCAGCCAAAAACATTCAGTACTTC	CSAPSGLAGASAKNIQYF
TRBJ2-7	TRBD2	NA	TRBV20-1	TGCAGTGCCTTAGGACTAGCGGGAGGTCCGAGCTCCTACGAGCAGTACTTC	CSALGLAGGPSSYEQYF
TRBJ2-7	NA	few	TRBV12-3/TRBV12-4	TGTGCCAGCAGTTTACAGGGGAGGCGCGAGCAGTACTTC	CASSLQGRREQYF
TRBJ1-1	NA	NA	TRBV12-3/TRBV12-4	TGTGCCAGCAGAACGGACGGGAACACTGAAGCTTTCTTT	CASRTDGNTEAFF
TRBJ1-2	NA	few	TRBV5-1	TGCGCCAGCAGAGGCGCGGACTATGGCTACACCTTC	CASRGADYGYTF
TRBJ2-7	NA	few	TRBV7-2	TGTGCCAGCAGCCAGAATTACAGGGAGGTGGGGGGCGAGCAGTACTTC	CASSQNYREVGGEQYF
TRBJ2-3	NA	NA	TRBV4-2	TGTGCCAGCAGCCAGGGCCCAGATACGCAGTATTTT	CASSQGPDTQYF
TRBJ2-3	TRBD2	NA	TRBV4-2	TGTGCCAGCAGCCAAGATTGGACTAGCGGCCGCACAGATACGCAGTATTTT	CASSQDWTSGRTDTQYF
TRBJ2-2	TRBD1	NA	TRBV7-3	TGTGCCAGCAGCACAGGACAGGGGGCCGTCGGGGAGCTGTTTTTT	CASSTGQGAVGELFF
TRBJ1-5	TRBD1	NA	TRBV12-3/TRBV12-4	TGTGCCAGTAGACAGGGGTCTAGCAATCAGCCCCAGCATTTT	CASRQGSSNQPQHF
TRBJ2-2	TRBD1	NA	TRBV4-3	TGCGCCAGCAGCCCTCGAGCGGACAGGGGAACCGGGGAGCTGTTTTTT	CASSPRADRGTGELFF
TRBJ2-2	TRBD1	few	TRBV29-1	TGCAGCGGTGGGACAGGGGGCAATACCGGGGAGCTGTTTTTT	CSGGTGGNTGELFF
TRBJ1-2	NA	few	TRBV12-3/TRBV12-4	TGTGCCAGCAGTTTTACTTCAATGGGTTCTAACTATGGCTACACCTTC	CASSFTSMGSNYGYTF
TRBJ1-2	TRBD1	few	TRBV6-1	TGTGCCAGCAGAAGGGACAGGGGATCCTATGGCTACACCTTC	CASRRDRGSYGYTF
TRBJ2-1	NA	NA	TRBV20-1	TGCAGTGCTAGAATTTCGCTAGCCCTTAATGGGGATGAGCAGTTCTTC	CSARISLALNGDEQFF
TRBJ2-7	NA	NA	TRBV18	TGTGCCAGCTCAGCCGGACGGTCCTCCTACGAGCAGTACTTC	CASSAGRSSYEQYF
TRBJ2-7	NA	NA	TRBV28	TGTGCCAGCAGACTAGGAACTCTCCCCTACGAGCAGTACTTC	CASRLGTLPYEQYF
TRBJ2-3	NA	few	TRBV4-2	TGTGCCAGCAGCCAGGAAGCGGCTCCGAACACAGATACGCAGTATTTT	CASSQEAAPNTDTQYF
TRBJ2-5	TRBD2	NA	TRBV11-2	TGTGCCAGCAGCTTTAATCCTAGCGGGGGGCTGGAGACCCAGTACTTC	CASSFNPSGGLETQYF
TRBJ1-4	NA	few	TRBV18	TGTGCCAGCTCACCAACCCTTAATGAAAAACTGTTTTTT	CASSPTLNEKLFF
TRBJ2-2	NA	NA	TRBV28	TGTGCCAGCAGTGTGTACACCGGGGAGCTGTTTTTT	CASSVYTGELFF
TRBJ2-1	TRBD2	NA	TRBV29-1	TGCAGCGTTGATTGGACTAGCGGGAGAAGCGAGCAGTTCTTC	CSVDWTSGRSEQFF
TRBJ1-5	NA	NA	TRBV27	TGTGCCAGCAGTTTAAGGAGGGGCTCGAGCAATCAGCCCCAGCATTTT	CASSLRRGSSNQPQHF
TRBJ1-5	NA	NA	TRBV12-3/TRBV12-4	TGTGCCAGCAGTGACAGTTATAATCAGCCCCAGCATTTT	CASSDSYNQPQHF
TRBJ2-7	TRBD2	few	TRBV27	TGTGCCAGCAGTTTAGCGGGAGCGAACTACGAGCAGTACTTC	CASSLAGANYEQYF
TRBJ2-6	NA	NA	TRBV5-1	TGCGCCAGCAGCTCCGGTGGGGTGTCCTCTGGGGCCAACGTCCTGACTTTC	CASSSGGVSSGANVLTF
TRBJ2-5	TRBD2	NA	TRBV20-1	TGCAGTGCCACACCGACTAGCGGGGTGCAAGAGACCCATTACTTC	CSATPTSGVQETHYF
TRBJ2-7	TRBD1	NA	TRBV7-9	TGTGCCAGCAGAGGACAGGGGTTCTACGAGCAGTACTTC	CASRGQGFYEQYF
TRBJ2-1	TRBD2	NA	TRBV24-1	TGTGCCACCAGTGATTCGAGGGGAGGGACCTACAATGAGCAGTTCTTC	CATSDSRGGTYNEQFF
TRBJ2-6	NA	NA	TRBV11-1	TGTGCCAGCAGACGAGAAGCAGGAACATACTCTGGGGCCAACGTCCTGACTTTC	CASRREAGTYSGANVLTF
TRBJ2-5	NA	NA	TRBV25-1	TGTGCCAGCAGGACAGGAATCCGGGAGACCCAGTACTTC	CASRTGIRETQYF
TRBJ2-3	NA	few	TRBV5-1	TGCGCCAGCAGCCCGGACAGTAATACGCAGTATTTT	CASSPDSNTQYF
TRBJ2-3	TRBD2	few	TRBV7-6	TGTGCCAGCAGCTTGCCTAGCGGGAGAGGTGGCACGCAGTATTTT	CASSLPSGRGGTQYF
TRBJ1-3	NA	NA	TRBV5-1	TGCGCCAGCAGCTTGGCGGCCGGAGCCCACTCTGGAAACACCATATATTTT	CASSLAAGAHSGNTIYF
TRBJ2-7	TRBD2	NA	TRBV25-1	TGTGCCAGCAGCCGAGCGGGAGACTACGAGCAGTACTTC	CASSRAGDYEQYF
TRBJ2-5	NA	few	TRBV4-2	TGTGCCAGCAGCCAAGAGTCAGTGGGAGCCCAAGAGACCCAGTACTTC	CASSQESVGAQETQYF
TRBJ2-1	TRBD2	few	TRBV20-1	TGCAGTGCTAGAGAGGCTAGCGGGAGTCTCAATGAGCAGTTCTTC	CSAREASGSLNEQFF
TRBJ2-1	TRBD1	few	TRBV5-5	TGTGCCAGCAGCCCGACAGGGACCTCTTACAATGAGCAGTTCTTC	CASSPTGTSYNEQFF
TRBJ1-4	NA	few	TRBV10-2	TGCGCCACACAGGGTTCGACTAATGAAAAACTGTTTTTT	CATQGSTNEKLFF
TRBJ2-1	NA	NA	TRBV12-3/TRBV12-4	TGTGCCAGCAGTTTGGACTACCTAAGGGAGCAGTTCTTC	CASSLDYLREQFF
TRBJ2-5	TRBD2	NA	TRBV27	TGTGCCAGCAGTCAACAGCCCGAAGGCGGGAGAGAGACCCAGTACTTC	CASSQQPEGGRETQYF
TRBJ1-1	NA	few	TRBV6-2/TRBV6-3	TGTGCCAGCAGTTACTCTCCGGGGAGAGACACTGAAGCTTTCTTT	CASSYSPGRDTEAFF
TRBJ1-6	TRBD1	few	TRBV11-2	TGTGCCAGCACCTCCGGGACAGGCAATTCACCCCTCCACTTT	CASTSGTGNSPLHF
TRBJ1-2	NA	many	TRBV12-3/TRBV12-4	TGTGCCAGCAGCACGGGGCTCCCCTCTCTCGGCTACACCTTC	CASSTGLPSLGYTF
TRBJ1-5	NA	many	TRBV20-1	TGCAGTGCCGGAGACCTACCGGGGCAGCCCCAGCATTTT	CSAGDLPGQPQHF
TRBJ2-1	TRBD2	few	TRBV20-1	TGCAGTGCTAGAGATCTTGCCGGACTAGCGGCTTACAATGAGCAGTTCTTC	CSARDLAGLAAYNEQFF
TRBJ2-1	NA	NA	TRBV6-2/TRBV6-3	TGTGCCAGCAATTTCGATTCTGGGACAAAGCAGTTCTTC	CASNFDSGTKQFF